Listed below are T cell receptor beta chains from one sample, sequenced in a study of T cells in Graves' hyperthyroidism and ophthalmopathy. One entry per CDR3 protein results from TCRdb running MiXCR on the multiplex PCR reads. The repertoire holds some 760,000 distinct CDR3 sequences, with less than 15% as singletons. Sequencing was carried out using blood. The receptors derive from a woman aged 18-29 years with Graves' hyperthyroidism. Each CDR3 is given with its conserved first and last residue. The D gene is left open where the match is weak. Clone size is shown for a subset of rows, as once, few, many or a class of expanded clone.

TGTGCCAGCAGCTTAGGGGCCGGGGATACGCAGTATTTT | CASSLGAGDTQYF | TRBV11-2 | many | TRBJ2-3 | .
TGCAGTGCCGGTAGCGGGAGAAGGAATGAGCAGTTCTTC | CSAGSGRRNEQFF | TRBV20-1 | many | TRBJ2-1 | TRBD2
TGTGCCAGCGGTTCTTCCGACGGGCTTCAAGAGACCCAGTACTTC | CASGSSDGLQETQYF | TRBV7-2 | many | TRBJ2-5 | .
TGTGCCAGCAAAGGGGACAGAAACACCGGGGAGCTGTTTTTT | CASKGDRNTGELFF | TRBV2 | . | TRBJ2-2 | TRBD1
TGTGCCACCAGCAGAGAGGCCGGGGGCCCATACGAGCAGTACTTC | CATSREAGGPYEQYF | TRBV15 | few | TRBJ2-7 | .
TGTGCCAGCAGCCTTTCTCAGACAGGATGGAATGGCTACACCTTC | CASSLSQTGWNGYTF | TRBV14 | . | TRBJ1-2 | .
TGTGCCAGCAGCCAAGTATCACCAGGGGGCGGTGGCTACACCTTC | CASSQVSPGGGGYTF | TRBV3-1 | . | TRBJ1-2 | TRBD1
TGTGCCAGCAGCTTAGCTAGGGAACGGACTAATGAAAAACTGTTTTTT | CASSLARERTNEKLFF | TRBV7-8 | few | TRBJ1-4 | .
TGTGCCAGCGCTAGGCAGCTGGAAAAACTGTTTTTT | CASARQLEKLFF | TRBV2 | many | TRBJ1-4 | .
TGTGCCAGCACTCGGGCGAACTTCTACAATGAGCAGTTCTTC | CASTRANFYNEQFF | TRBV12-3/TRBV12-4 | many | TRBJ2-1 | .
TGTGCCAGCAGTTTACGGATAATGAACACTGAAGCTTTCTTT | CASSLRIMNTEAFF | TRBV12-3/TRBV12-4 | many | TRBJ1-1 | .
TGTGCCAGCAGCTTAGGTCCCGGGACTCTAGCTGCGGAGCAGTTCTTC | CASSLGPGTLAAEQFF | TRBV13 | many | TRBJ2-1 | .
TGTGCCATCAGTGAAGGTAGCCAAACCAGCAATCAGCCCCAGCATTTT | CAISEGSQTSNQPQHF | TRBV10-3 | many | TRBJ1-5 | .
TGTGCCTGGACTAGCGGGAGGCTCCCCTACAATGAGCAGTTCTTC | CAWTSGRLPYNEQFF | TRBV30 | . | TRBJ2-1 | TRBD2
TGTGCCAGCAGCTTACGGACTAGCGGGCTCCAAGAGACCCAGTACTTC | CASSLRTSGLQETQYF | TRBV7-2 | . | TRBJ2-5 | TRBD2
TGTGCCAGCAGCTCGTCACTAGCGGGAGGAGGAAGCTCCTACGAGCAGTACTTC | CASSSSLAGGGSSYEQYF | TRBV11-2 | many | TRBJ2-7 | TRBD2
TGTGCCAGCAGTTGGTGGGGGAGCTCCTACGAGCAGTACTTC | CASSWWGSSYEQYF | TRBV12-3/TRBV12-4 | many | TRBJ2-7 | .
TGTGCCAGCAGCTATCGGGACGGACAGGAAAAACTGTTTTTT | CASSYRDGQEKLFF | TRBV11-3 | many | TRBJ1-4 | .
TGTGCCAGCCTAACTTCCCCTACAGGGTCCTACGAGCAGTACTTC | CASLTSPTGSYEQYF | TRBV12-3/TRBV12-4 | few | TRBJ2-7 | .
TGTGCCAGCAGGTCCCCGGGACAGGGAAACACCATATATTTT | CASRSPGQGNTIYF | TRBV7-9 | . | TRBJ1-3 | TRBD1
TGTGCCAGTTCATCCCAATACGAGCAGTACTTC | CASSSQYEQYF | TRBV27 | many | TRBJ2-7 | .
TGTGCCAGCAGCCTTCGTCCCGGGACAGGATACACAGATACGCAGTATTTT | CASSLRPGTGYTDTQYF | TRBV7-2 | many | TRBJ2-3 | TRBD1
TGTGCCAGTAGTACCCCCGAACTGGGAGCTGGAGCCAAAAACATTCAGTACTTC | CASSTPELGAGAKNIQYF | TRBV19 | . | TRBJ2-4 | .
TGCAGTGCTAGCCCTGGCCACAGCGGGGTGACCGGGGAGCTGTTTTTC | CSASPGHSGVTGELFF | TRBV20-1 | . | TRBJ2-2 | TRBD2
TGCAGCGTTGGGGACCGCGATCAGCCCCAGCATTTT | CSVGDRDQPQHF | TRBV29-1 | . | TRBJ1-5 | .
TGTGCCAGCAGAGGGTCGGGACTAGCGGGAGCGACATACAATGAGCAGTTCTTC | CASRGSGLAGATYNEQFF | TRBV27 | few | TRBJ2-1 | TRBD2
TGTGCCAGCAGCCCCCAGCACCAAGAGACCCAGTACTTC | CASSPQHQETQYF | TRBV13 | . | TRBJ2-5 | .
TGTGCCAGTAGTATTAGAGTCCTAGCCCGCGCAGATACGCAGTATTTT | CASSIRVLARADTQYF | TRBV19 | . | TRBJ2-3 | .
TGTGCCAGTAGTATAGGAGGCCATGTTGTGGCTGGGGCCAACGTCCTGACTTTC | CASSIGGHVVAGANVLTF | TRBV19 | . | TRBJ2-6 | .
TGTGCTAGTGGTTTAGGAGATACGCAGTATTTT | CASGLGDTQYF | TRBV12-5 | many | TRBJ2-3 | .
TGTGCCAGCGGTCTTACGTGGACTAGCGCTAACGACAATGAGCAGTTCTTC | CASGLTWTSANDNEQFF | TRBV7-9 | . | TRBJ2-1 | TRBD2
TGTGCCACCAGTGAGCGTCACAGGGAAGAAATCTACAATGAGCAGTTCTTC | CATSERHREEIYNEQFF | TRBV24-1 | many | TRBJ2-1 | .
TGTGCCAGCAGAGGGGCGGAATATGGCTACACCTTC | CASRGAEYGYTF | TRBV25-1 | few | TRBJ1-2 | .
TGTGCCAGCGGCGCGGCCTGGGGTCGAGGGGGGTTCGAGCAGTACTTC | CASGAAWGRGGFEQYF | TRBV12-3/TRBV12-4 | few | TRBJ2-7 | .
TGCGCCAGCAGCTTAGGGACTAGCCGCTCCTACAATGAGCAGTTCTTC | CASSLGTSRSYNEQFF | TRBV5-1 | many | TRBJ2-1 | TRBD2
TGTGCCAGCAGCGCGACAGGGGGCCCCTATAATTCACCCCTCCACTTT | CASSATGGPYNSPLHF | TRBV9 | few | TRBJ1-6 | TRBD1
TGTGCCAGCAGCGCTTTGGGGGACGAAAAACTGTTTTTT | CASSALGDEKLFF | TRBV11-3 | many | TRBJ1-4 | .